This T cell receptor (beta chain) was found in a study of breast tumors, draining lymph nodes, adjacent tissues. Findings and caveats of the study: Data fit most tumor T cells coming from lymph node, expanding in tumor. The lymph node origin of tumor T cells was framed as consistent with a hypothesis, not demonstrated. Compared with basal-like, luminal-like tumors shared significantly more repertoire with nontumor tissue. Tumor repertoires ranked between lymph nodes and nontumor tissue in diversity, with V and J gene preferences.

From germline, CDR1 is KGHDR and CDR2 SFDVKD. V was shortened by 1 base and J by 4 bases, with 14 bases between the two germline ends. This CDR3 region has 16 residues. The lymph nodes were axillary draining lymph nodes from breast cancer patients. One entry per CDR3 protein, called by TCRdb with MiXCR from the multiplex PCR reads. The sample lists 290,000 or so distinct CDR3 sequences; about 33% were seen once. This clonotype was counted many times. The antigen is not known. Material: axillary lymph node tissue. This chain joins TRBV24-1 and TRBJ2-3, with D perhaps matching TRBD1 or TRBD2 (6 bases each). This clonotype originated in a female donor with breast cancer. Some clones in this sample may be carry-over from other donors' samples. The CDR3 protein is CATSDFGGPSPDTQYF. The DNA for the CDR3 is TGTGCCACCAGTGATTTTGGGGGGCCCTCCCCAGATACGCAGTATTTT.